This T cell receptor (beta chain) appears in the sequencing data of a study of CD8 T cells in Susac syndrome. RNA in amounts of about 0.5 to 1 ug was reverse transcribed with random hexamers. TCRdb fed the immunoSEQ multiplex PCR reads into MiXCR, producing one record per CDR3 protein. The table has a few hundred thousand distinct CDR3 sequences, approximately 85% seen once. The sequencing input was CD8+ T cells from PBMCs. The TCR originated in a human donor with multiple sclerosis.

This CDR3 reads CASSESRAGGHYNEQFF. CDR3 bases: TGTGCCAGCAGTGAATCTAGGGCGGGAGGTCACTACAATGAGCAGTTCTTC. V and J are TRBV2 and TRBJ2-1, with 8 bases aligning to TRBD2. Germline CDR1 reads SNHLY; CDR2 reads FYNNEI. V lost 2 bases to trimming and J lost 3 bases; unmatched junction nucleotides: 9. The CDR3 runs 17 residues.